This entry features one T cell receptor beta chain sequence. Its antigen is currently unknown. V was shortened by 1 base and J by 6 bases, with 9 bases between the two germline ends. This CDR3 comprises 13 residues. The germline CDR1 and CDR2 sequences are MGHRA and YSYEKL. The data derive from a study of T cell responses to AZD1222 COVID-19 vaccine. Study-wide findings and caveats: An increase in Spike-specific TCR breadth and depth was observed after two AZD1222 doses. Repertoires in all cases were sampled only once the peak T cell response had passed. Nearly half of spike-specific TCRs reportedly go after variant regions that carry no mutations. Most donors were white British, females outnumbered males, and clonal diversity was possibly underestimated.

Only in-frame clones appear in the TCRdb table, and some are missing; sequencing was by immunoSEQ multiplex PCR. The sample records about 110,000 clones, around nine tenths being singletons. The chain employs TRBV4-1 and TRBJ1-1, with D uncertain. The TCR originated in an adult in good health. The sample was peripheral blood, taken on day 0 of MenACWY control vaccination. CDR3 nucleotide sequence: TGCGCCAGCAGCCAAGGATCCGGGGCTGAAGCTTTCTTT. Translated: CASSQGSGAEAFF.